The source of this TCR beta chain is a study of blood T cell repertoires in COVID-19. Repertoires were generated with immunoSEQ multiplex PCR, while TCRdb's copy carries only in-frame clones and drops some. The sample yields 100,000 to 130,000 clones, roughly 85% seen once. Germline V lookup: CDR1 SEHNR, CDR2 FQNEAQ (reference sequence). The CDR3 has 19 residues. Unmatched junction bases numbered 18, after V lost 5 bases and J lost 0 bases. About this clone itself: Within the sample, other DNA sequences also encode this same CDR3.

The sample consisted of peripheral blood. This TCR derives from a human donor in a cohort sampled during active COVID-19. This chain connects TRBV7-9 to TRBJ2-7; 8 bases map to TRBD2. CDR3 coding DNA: TGTGCCAGCAGCGGCCAAGGTAGCCAGCGGGAGTCGAGCTCCTACGAGCAGTACTTC. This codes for CASSGQGSQRESSSYEQYF.